This passage covers 5 T cell receptor beta chains from one sample sequenced in a study of blood T cell repertoires in COVID-19. Repertoires were generated with immunoSEQ multiplex PCR, while TCRdb's copy carries only in-frame clones and drops some. The sample includes fewer than 350,000 clones, around 81% of them seen just once. Sequenced material: peripheral blood. All receptors come from a woman aged 60 to 75 with active or convalescent COVID-19.

This chain uses TRBV11-3 with TRBJ2-7; TRBD1 agrees at 7 bases. CDR1 and CDR2 (germline): SGHNT, YENEEA. The CDR3 is 12 residues long. J lost 7 bases, V lost 1 base, and 1 base had no gene match. The CDR3 nucleotides are TGTGCCAGCAGCTTAGGGGACAGTGAGCAGTACTTC. The encoded protein is CASSLGDSEQYF.

The rearrangement joins TRBV5-1 to TRBJ2-3; 7 bases agree with TRBD1. Germline CDR1 reads SGHRS; CDR2 reads YFSETQ. This CDR3 spans 15 amino acids. The J segment lost 3 bases and the V segment lost 0 bases, leaving 4 bases of the junction unmatched. DNA of the CDR3: TGCGCCAGCAGCTTGGGGACAGGCCAAACAGATACGCAGTATTTT. Its translation: CASSLGTGQTDTQYF.

The chain uses TRBV6-5 and TRBJ1-1, with D unresolved. The CDR3 runs 14 residues. The germline gives CDR1 MNHEY, CDR2 SVGAGI. V gave up 5 bases and J gave up 0 bases, with 10 bases separating them. The CDR3 region is CASSQPSLNTEAFF. The CDR3 nucleotides read TGTGCCAGCAGTCAACCGAGTCTGAACACTGAAGCTTTCTTT.

This chain links TRBV7-8 with TRBJ2-6; D not resolved. The CDR3 covers 11 residues. V shed 10 bases and J shed 3 bases, with 4 bases lying between them. In germline, CDR1 is SGHVS, CDR2 FQNEAQ. The CDR3 sequence: CATGGANVLTF. In DNA, the CDR3 is TGTGCCACCGGTGGGGCCAACGTCCTGACTTTC.

The genes are TRBV12-5 and TRBJ1-1, with TRBD1 matching over 7 bases. V lost 2 bases and J lost 4; bases outside the gene matches: 13. The length of the CDR3 is 17 residues. Germline V CDR1 and CDR2: LGHNT, FRNRAP. CDR3 in amino acids: CASGLTRDSIMGTEAFF. CDR3 DNA sequence: TGTGCTAGTGGTTTGACGCGGGACAGCATTATGGGCACTGAAGCTTTCTTT.